This TCR beta chain was recovered during a study of T cell clones after liver transplantation. CDR1 and CDR2 (germline): LNHDA, SQIVND (reference sequence). CDR3 length equals 13 residues. The V and J ends lost 3 bases and 6 bases respectively, with 12 bases between them. This table comes from immunoSEQ multiplex PCR, and its TCRdb copy is limited to in-frame clones, with some not included. The sample carries around 100,000 clones, 80% to 90% recorded once. Here the sequenced sample was CD4+ T cells from blood, taken approximately 4 years after liver transplant. The V call is TRBV19, the J call TRBJ2-7; D is uncertain. This TCR derives from a human patient who received a liver transplant. Some T cells may have come from the graft donor. The DNA of the CDR3 is TGTGCCAGTAGTATGGGCCCCTGGGGCGAGCAGTACTTC. It is translated as CASSMGPWGEQYF. The variable domain in full, completed from reference TRBV19 and TRBJ2-7, reads DGGITQSPKYLFRKEGQNVTLSCEQNLNHDAMYWYRQDPGQGLRLIYYSQIVNDFQKGDIAEGYSVSREKKESFPLTVTSAQKNPTAFYLCASSMGPWGEQYFGPGTRLTVT.